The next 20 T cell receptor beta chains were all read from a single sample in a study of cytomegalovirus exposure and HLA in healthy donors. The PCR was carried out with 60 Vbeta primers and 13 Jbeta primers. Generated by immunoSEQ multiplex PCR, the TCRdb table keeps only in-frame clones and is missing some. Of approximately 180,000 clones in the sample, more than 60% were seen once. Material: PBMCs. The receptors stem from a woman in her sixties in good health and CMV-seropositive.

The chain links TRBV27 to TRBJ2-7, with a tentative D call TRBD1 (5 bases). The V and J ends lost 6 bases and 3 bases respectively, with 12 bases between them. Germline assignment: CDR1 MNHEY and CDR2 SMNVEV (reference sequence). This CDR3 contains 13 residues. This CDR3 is CASRINQGYEQYF. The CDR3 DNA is TGTGCCAGCAGGATCAACCAGGGCTACGAGCAGTACTTC.

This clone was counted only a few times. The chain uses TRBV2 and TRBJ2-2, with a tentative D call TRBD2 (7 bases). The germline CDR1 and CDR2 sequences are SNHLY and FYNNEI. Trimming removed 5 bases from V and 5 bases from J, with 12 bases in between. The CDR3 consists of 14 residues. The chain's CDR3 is CASSRGAGTGELFF. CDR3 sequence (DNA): TGTGCCAGCAGTCGGGGGGCGGGTACCGGGGAGCTGTTTTTT.

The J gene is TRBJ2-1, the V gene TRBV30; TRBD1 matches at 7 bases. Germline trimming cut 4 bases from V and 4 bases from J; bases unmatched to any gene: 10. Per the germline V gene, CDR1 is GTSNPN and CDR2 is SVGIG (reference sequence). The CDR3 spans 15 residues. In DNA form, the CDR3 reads TGTGCCTGGACCGGGCCCGGGACAGCATACAATGAGCAGTTCTTC. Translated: CAWTGPGTAYNEQFF. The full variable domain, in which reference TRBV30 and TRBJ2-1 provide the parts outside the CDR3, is SQTIHQWPATLVQPVGSPLSLECTVEGTSNPNLYWYRQAAGRGLQLLFYSVGIGQISSEVPQNLSASRPQDRQFILSSKKLLLSDSGFYLCAWTGPGTAYNEQFFGPGTRLTVL.

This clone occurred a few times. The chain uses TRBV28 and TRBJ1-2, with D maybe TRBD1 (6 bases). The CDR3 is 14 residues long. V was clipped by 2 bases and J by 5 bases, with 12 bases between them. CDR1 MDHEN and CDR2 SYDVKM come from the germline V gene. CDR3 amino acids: CASSLGGQSYGYTF. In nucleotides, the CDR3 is TGTGCCAGCAGTTTAGGAGGACAGTCATATGGCTACACCTTC.

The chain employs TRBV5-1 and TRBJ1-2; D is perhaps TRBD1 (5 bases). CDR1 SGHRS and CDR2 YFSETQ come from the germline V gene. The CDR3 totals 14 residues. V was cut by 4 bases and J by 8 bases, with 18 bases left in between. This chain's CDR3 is CASSADISPRGYTF. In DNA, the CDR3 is TGCGCCAGCAGCGCGGACATTAGCCCTAGAGGCTACACCTTC.

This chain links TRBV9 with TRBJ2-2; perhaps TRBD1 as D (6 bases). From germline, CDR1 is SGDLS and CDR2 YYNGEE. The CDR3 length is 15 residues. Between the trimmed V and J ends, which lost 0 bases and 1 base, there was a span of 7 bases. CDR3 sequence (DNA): TGTGCCAGCAGCGTAGCCAGGGGGAACACCGGGGAGCTGTTTTTT. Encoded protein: CASSVARGNTGELFF.

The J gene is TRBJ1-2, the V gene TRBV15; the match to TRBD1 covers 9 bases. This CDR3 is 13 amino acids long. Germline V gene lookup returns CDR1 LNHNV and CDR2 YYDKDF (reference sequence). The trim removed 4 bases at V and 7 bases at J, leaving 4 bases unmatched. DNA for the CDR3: TGTGCCACCAGCAAGGACAGGGGAATTGGCTACACCTTC. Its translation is CATSKDRGIGYTF.

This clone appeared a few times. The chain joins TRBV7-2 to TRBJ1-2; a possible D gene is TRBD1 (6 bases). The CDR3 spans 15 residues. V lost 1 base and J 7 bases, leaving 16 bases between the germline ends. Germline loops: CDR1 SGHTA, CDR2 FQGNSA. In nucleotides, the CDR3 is TGTGCCAGCAGCTTAGACCCCGGGGGAGGGGGTGGCTACACCTTC. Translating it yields CASSLDPGGGGGYTF.

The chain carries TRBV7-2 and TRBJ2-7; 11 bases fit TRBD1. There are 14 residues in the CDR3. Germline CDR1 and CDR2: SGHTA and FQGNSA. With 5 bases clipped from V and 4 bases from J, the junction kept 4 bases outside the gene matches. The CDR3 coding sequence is TGTGCCAGCAGCCCTGGACAGGGGGCATACGAGCAGTACTTC. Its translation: CASSPGQGAYEQYF.

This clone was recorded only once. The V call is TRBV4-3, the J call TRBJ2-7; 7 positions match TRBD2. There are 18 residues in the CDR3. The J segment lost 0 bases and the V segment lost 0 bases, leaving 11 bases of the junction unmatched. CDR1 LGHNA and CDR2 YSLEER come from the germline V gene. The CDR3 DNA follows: TGCGCCAGCAGCCAAGAGGGCTCGATTGGGGGGGGCTCCTACGAGCAGTACTTC. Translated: CASSQEGSIGGGSYEQYF.

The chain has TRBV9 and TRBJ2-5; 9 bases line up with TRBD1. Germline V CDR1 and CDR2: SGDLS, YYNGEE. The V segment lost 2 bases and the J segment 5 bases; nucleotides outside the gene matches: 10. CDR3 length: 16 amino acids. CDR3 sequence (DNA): TGTGCCAGCAGCGTCACGGGGGACAGGGCGATGGAGACCCAGTACTTC. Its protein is CASSVTGDRAMETQYF.

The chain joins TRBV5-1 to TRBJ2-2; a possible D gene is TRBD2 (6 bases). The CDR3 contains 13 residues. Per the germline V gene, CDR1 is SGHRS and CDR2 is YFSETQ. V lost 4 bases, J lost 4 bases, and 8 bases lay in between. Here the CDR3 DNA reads TGCGCCAGCAGCACGGAGGGCACCGGGGAGCTGTTTTTT. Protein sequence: CASSTEGTGELFF. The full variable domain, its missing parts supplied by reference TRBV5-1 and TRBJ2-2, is KAGVTQTPRYLIKTRGQQVTLSCSPISGHRSVSWYQQTPGQGLQFLFEYFSETQRNKGNFPGRFSGRQFSNSRSEMNVSTLELGDSALYLCASSTEGTGELFFGEGSRLTVL.

Here the CDR3 DNA reads TGTGCCAGCAGCCGGGGGACTAGCGGGGCTGACAATGAGCAGTTCTTC. Translation gives CASSRGTSGADNEQFF. This chain uses TRBV5-4 with TRBJ2-1; 13 bases agree with TRBD2. This CDR3 comprises 16 residues. Germline V gene data show CDR1 as SGHNT and CDR2 as YYREEE (reference sequence). V lost 4 bases to trimming and J lost 5 bases; unmatched junction nucleotides: 6. Drawing the rest from reference TRBV5-4 and TRBJ2-1, the complete variable domain is ETGVTQSPTHLIKTRGQQVTLRCSSQSGHNTVSWYQQALGQGPQFIFQYYREEENGRGNFPPRFSGLQFPNYSSELNVNALELDDSALYLCASSRGTSGADNEQFFGPGTRLTVL.

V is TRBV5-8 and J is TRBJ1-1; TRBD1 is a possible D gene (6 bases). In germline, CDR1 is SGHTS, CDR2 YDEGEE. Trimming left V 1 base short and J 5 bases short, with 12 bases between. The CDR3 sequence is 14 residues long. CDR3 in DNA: TGTGCCAGCAGCTTGTCGGGGGGCAGGACTGAAGCTTTCTTT. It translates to CASSLSGGRTEAFF.

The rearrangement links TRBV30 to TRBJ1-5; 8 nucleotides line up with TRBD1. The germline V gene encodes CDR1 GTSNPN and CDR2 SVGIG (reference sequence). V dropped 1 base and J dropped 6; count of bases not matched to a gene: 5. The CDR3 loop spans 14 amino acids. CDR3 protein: CAWSGRTGSQPQHF. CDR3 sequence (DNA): TGTGCCTGGAGTGGCCGGACAGGGTCTCAGCCCCAGCATTTT.

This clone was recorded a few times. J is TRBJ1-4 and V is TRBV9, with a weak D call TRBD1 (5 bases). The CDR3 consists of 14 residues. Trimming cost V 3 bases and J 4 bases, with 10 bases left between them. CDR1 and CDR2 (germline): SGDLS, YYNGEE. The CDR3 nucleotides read TGTGCCAGCAGCGCTTCAGGGATTAATGAAAAACTGTTTTTT. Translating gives CASSASGINEKLFF.

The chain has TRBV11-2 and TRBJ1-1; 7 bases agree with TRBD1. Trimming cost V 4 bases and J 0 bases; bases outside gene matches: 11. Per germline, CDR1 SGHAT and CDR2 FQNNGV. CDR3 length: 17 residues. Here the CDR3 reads CASSSPLSQGMNTEAFF. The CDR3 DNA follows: TGTGCCAGCAGCTCTCCTCTCTCACAGGGGATGAACACTGAAGCTTTCTTT.

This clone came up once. The CDR3 nucleotides read TGTGCCAGCAGCCAAATGGGACAGGGCATTTTAGAGACCCAGTACTTC. Protein sequence: CASSQMGQGILETQYF. The chain combines TRBV7-8 with TRBJ2-5; TRBD1 agrees at 9 bases. The junction had 11 bases not matched to a gene; V was cut back by 5 bases and J by 4 bases. The CDR3 is 16 amino acids. CDR1 is SGHVS and CDR2 is FQNEAQ in the germline V gene.

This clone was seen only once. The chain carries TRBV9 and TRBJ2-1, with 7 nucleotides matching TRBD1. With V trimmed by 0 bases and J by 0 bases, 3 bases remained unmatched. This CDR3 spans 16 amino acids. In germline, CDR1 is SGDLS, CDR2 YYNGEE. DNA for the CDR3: TGTGCCAGCAGCGTAGAACAGGGGAGCTCCTACAATGAGCAGTTCTTC. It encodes CASSVEQGSSYNEQFF.

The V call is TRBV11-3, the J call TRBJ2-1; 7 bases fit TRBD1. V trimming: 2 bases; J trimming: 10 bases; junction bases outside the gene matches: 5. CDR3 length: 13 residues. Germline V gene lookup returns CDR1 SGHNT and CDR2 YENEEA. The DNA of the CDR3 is TGTGCCAGCAGCTTATCACAGGGGCTCGAGCAGTTCTTC. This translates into CASSLSQGLEQFF.